This T cell receptor beta chain was documented in a study of cytomegalovirus exposure and HLA in healthy donors. This clone has just one count. Germline assignment: CDR1 MGHRA and CDR2 YSYEKL. Trimming took off 4 bases at V and 3 bases at J, with 10 bases between the two ends. This CDR3 spans 13 amino acids. PCR amplification relied on 60 Vbeta primers (plus 13 Jbeta primers). The protocol was immunoSEQ multiplex PCR, while the TCRdb copy is restricted to in-frame clones and leaves out a portion. Here the sample spans roughly 180,000 clones, around 80% being singletons. V and J are TRBV4-1 and TRBJ2-7; D gene unclear. This receptor was obtained from a female donor in good health and CMV-seronegative. Material: PBMCs. CDR3 loop: CASSRTYSYEQYF. The CDR3, as DNA: TGCGCCAGCAGCCGAACATACAGCTACGAGCAGTACTTC.